A single sample gave rise to the 21 T cell receptor beta chains below, sequenced in a study of blood T cell repertoires in COVID-19. This table comes from immunoSEQ multiplex PCR, and its TCRdb copy is limited to in-frame clones, with some not included. The data show 300,000 to 450,000 clones, about nine tenths seen once. The sequencing input was peripheral blood. The receptors derive from a woman in her sixties with COVID-19, enrolled during active disease.

This chain joins TRBV18 and TRBJ2-2; TRBD1 agrees at 9 bases. CDR3 size: 17 residues. The germline CDR1 and CDR2 sequences are KGHSH and LQKENI. V trimming: 0 bases; J trimming: 2 bases; junction bases outside the gene matches: 4. CDR3 in DNA: TGTGCCAGCTCACCACCGATGGGACAGGGAAACACCGGGGAGCTGTTTTTT. Its translation is CASSPPMGQGNTGELFF.

The chain uses TRBV5-8 and TRBJ2-4, with TRBD2 matching 13 bases. J lost 4 bases, V lost 3 bases, and 10 bases had no gene match. The CDR3 has 18 residues. The germline V gene encodes CDR1 SGHTS and CDR2 YDEGEE. The CDR3 coding sequence is TGTGCCAGCAGCTACCGGGGACTAGCGGGGAATATAAAAAACATTCAGTACTTC. It encodes CASSYRGLAGNIKNIQYF.

This clone has only a few counts. The genes are TRBV6-5 and TRBJ1-4, with a tentative D call TRBD1 (6 bases). Trimming removed 7 bases from V and 3 bases from J, with 15 bases in between. Germline assignment: CDR1 MNHEY and CDR2 SVGAGI. This CDR3 is built from 15 residues. This chain's CDR3 is CASTSTGIANEKLFF. CDR3 sequence (DNA): TGTGCCAGCACCTCAACAGGGATTGCTAATGAAAAACTGTTTTTT.

Only one count was recorded for this clone. V usage is TRBV28 and J usage is TRBJ1-1, with D tentatively TRBD1 (6 bases). Trimming shortened V by 4 bases and J by 11 bases, and 20 bases separated the two germline ends. Germline assignment: CDR1 MDHEN and CDR2 SYDVKM. CDR3 length: 14 residues. The CDR3 is CASSSDRRTKRAFF. In DNA, the CDR3 is TGTGCCAGCAGTTCGGACAGACGAACGAAGAGGGCTTTCTTT.

This sequence joins TRBV24-1 and TRBJ2-3; 7 bases map to TRBD1. This CDR3 is 15 amino acids long. Unmatched junction bases numbered 7, after V lost 7 bases and J lost 1 base. Germline loops: CDR1 KGHDR, CDR2 SFDVKD. CDR3 in amino acids: CATSGPRGRTDTQYF. The CDR3 DNA sequence: TGTGCCACCAGCGGCCCTAGGGGGCGCACAGATACGCAGTATTTT.

The J gene is TRBJ2-6, the V gene TRBV3-1 (or the pseudogene TRBV3-2); D is undetermined. The V end lost 4 bases, the J end lost 0 bases, and 4 bases lay between the germline ends. The germline V gene encodes CDR1 LGHDT and CDR2 YNNKEL (reference sequence). The CDR3 has 14 residues. The CDR3: CASSPSSGANVLTF. CDR3 bases: TGTGCCAGCAGCCCGAGCTCTGGGGCCAACGTCCTGACTTTC.

The CDR3 DNA follows: TGTGCCAGCAGTTTCTCAGGGGCGGGTGAAGCTTTCTTT. This codes for CASSFSGAGEAFF. The chain carries TRBV12-3 or TRBV12-4 and TRBJ1-1; D might be TRBD1 (6 bases). The CDR3 covers 13 residues. V was shortened by 3 bases and J by 7 bases, with 12 bases between the two germline ends.

About this clone itself: One junction end does not reproduce the germline sequence, and a read error may be involved. The chain carries TRBV7-8 and TRBJ1-3; 7 bases are shared with TRBD1. The CDR3 is 16 amino acids. Per germline, CDR1 SGHVS and CDR2 FQNEAQ. CDR3 residues: CASSVATTGVGNTIYF. CDR3 coding DNA: TGTGCCAGCAGCGTAGCGACCACAGGGGTAGGAAACACCATATATTTT.

As concerns this clone: At one end, the junction sequence differs from germline, possibly due to a read error. J is TRBJ1-2 and V is TRBV9; no definite D call. The germline V gene encodes CDR1 SGDLS and CDR2 YYNGEE. The CDR3 runs to 11 residues. Here the CDR3 DNA reads TGTGCCAGCAGCGTAGATGGGCCCAGTTCCTTC. This translates into CASSVDGPSSF.

This clone occurred once. J is TRBJ1-1 and V is TRBV7-3; tentatively, D is TRBD1 (6 bases). The ends were cut back, 5 bases at V and 4 bases at J, with 20 bases in the middle. Germline-derived CDR1 and CDR2 are SGHTA and FQGTGA. The CDR3 length is 16 residues. CDR3 coding DNA: TGTGCCAGCAGCCCCCGGGGGGGCGCCCTCTTCACTGAAGCTTTCTTT. Its protein is CASSPRGGALFTEAFF. Full variable domain (missing parts from reference TRBV7-3 and TRBJ1-1): GAGVSQTPSNKVTEKGKYVELRCDPISGHTALYWYRQSLGQGPEFLIYFQGTGAADDSGLPNDRFFAVRPEGSVSTLKIQRTERGDSAVYLCASSPRGGALFTEAFFGQGTRLTVV.

The rearrangement links TRBV9 to TRBJ1-6; 8 bases align to TRBD1. The V segment lost 3 bases and the J segment 7 bases; nucleotides outside the gene matches: 6. CDR3 length equals 15 residues. The germline gives CDR1 SGDLS, CDR2 YYNGEE. CDR3 protein: CASSARDRSNSPLHF. DNA for the CDR3: TGTGCCAGCAGCGCACGGGACAGGTCCAATTCACCCCTCCACTTT.

The gene calls are TRBV4-1 and TRBJ2-3, with 9 bases fitting TRBD2. The CDR3 runs 17 residues. Germline V gene sequence: CDR1 MGHRA, CDR2 YSYEKL. Trimming took 0 bases from V and 8 from J; bases not matched to a gene: 12. The CDR3 loop reads CASSQEIRRGGFVTQYF. CDR3 coding DNA: TGCGCCAGCAGCCAAGAGATACGGCGGGGGGGCTTTGTTACGCAGTATTTT.

This clone is a singleton in its sample. This specimen includes other DNA sequences encoding the same CDR3. This chain connects TRBV7-2 to TRBJ2-7; 7 bases are a match to TRBD2. Germline V CDR1 and CDR2: SGHTA, FQGNSA. The CDR3 consists of 14 residues. Germline trimming cut 0 bases from V and 1 base from J; bases unmatched to any gene: 0. CDR3 bases: TGTGCCAGCAGCTTAGCGGGGGGGTCCTACGAGCAGTACTTC. Its translation: CASSLAGGSYEQYF.

This CDR3 is CASSLTGSPGSPLHF. CDR3 coding DNA: TGTGCCAGCAGTTTAACAGGGTCCCCCGGTTCACCCCTCCACTTT. The V call is TRBV28, the J call TRBJ1-6; tentative D call: TRBD1 (6 bases). Germline V CDR1 and CDR2: MDHEN, SYDVKM. The V gene lost 2 bases and the J gene lost 9 bases, with 14 bases spanning the gap. The CDR3 totals 15 residues.

V usage is TRBV5-3 and J usage is TRBJ1-5, with a tentative D call TRBD1 (6 bases). TRBV5-3 qualifies as an ORF whose function is uncertain. This CDR3 comprises 12 residues. The V gene lost 5 bases and the J gene lost 11 bases, with 14 bases spanning the gap. The CDR3 DNA is TGTGCCAGAAGGATGGGGACATATTCCCAGCATTTT. It yields the protein CARRMGTYSQHF.

The V gene is TRBV3-1 (or the pseudogene TRBV3-2), the J gene TRBJ1-1, with TRBD1 identical over 8 bases. The CDR3 length is 14 residues. Germline V lookup: CDR1 LGHDT, CDR2 YNNKEL (reference sequence). V gave up 4 bases and J gave up 3 bases; unmatched junction bases: 4. CDR3: CASSPLTGDTEAFF. DNA for the CDR3: TGTGCCAGCAGCCCTCTGACAGGGGACACTGAAGCTTTCTTT.

This clone was recorded once. Here the CDR3 DNA reads TGTGCTAGTGGTTTAGGTCTCACGGGGGGCACTGAAGCTTTCTTT. As protein: CASGLGLTGGTEAFF. The chain carries TRBV12-5 and TRBJ1-1; possible D gene TRBD1, 5 bases. The CDR3 extends over 15 amino acids. V was trimmed by 3 bases and J by 4 bases, leaving 15 bases between them. The V gene's germline CDR1 is LGHNT and CDR2 FRNRAP.

The chain carries TRBV28 and TRBJ1-4; 7 nucleotides line up with TRBD1. Per germline, CDR1 MDHEN and CDR2 SYDVKM. V was pared by 6 bases and J by 0 bases, with 7 bases of the junction left unmatched. The CDR3 is made up of 16 amino acids. This chain's CDR3 is CASSLGQIATNEKLFF. DNA for the CDR3: TGTGCCAGCAGCCTGGGACAGATCGCAACTAATGAAAAACTGTTTTTT.

This clone occurred once. The rearrangement links TRBV2 to TRBJ1-2; TRBD1 agrees at 7 bases. J lost 14 bases, V lost 4 bases, and 7 bases had no gene match. This CDR3 spans 11 amino acids. The V gene's germline CDR1 is SNHLY and CDR2 FYNNEI. The CDR3 nucleotides read TGTGCCAGCAGTGCAGGGGGACTCGGAACCTTC. Translating gives CASSAGGLGTF.

The V and J genes are TRBV12-3 or TRBV12-4 and TRBJ1-2, with 8 bases fitting TRBD1. J lost 7 bases, V lost 5 bases, and 6 bases had no gene match. This CDR3 contains 13 residues. For the CDR3, the DNA is TGTGCCAGCAGTCAGGGGGCTCGGGCTGGCTACACCTTC. Its translation is CASSQGARAGYTF.

This clone was counted a single time. The chain joins TRBV5-1 to TRBJ2-1, with TRBD2 identical over 8 bases. Germline lookup yields CDR1 SGHRS and CDR2 YFSETQ. Trimming at V came to 1 base and at J to 2 bases, leaving 11 bases not matched to a gene. This CDR3 contains 18 residues. The CDR3, as DNA: TGCGCCAGCAGCTTGAGGGCTAGCGGGTCCCTTACCTACAATGAGCAGTTCTTC. Its translation: CASSLRASGSLTYNEQFF.